The next 18 T cell receptor beta chains were all read from a single sample in a study of T cells in Graves' hyperthyroidism and ophthalmopathy. It was RNA transcripts that yielded the amplified TCR beta CDR3 regions. TCR CDR3 regions were first amplified by RT-PCR with HTBI primers. From the multiplex PCR reads, TCRdb called clonotypes with MiXCR, one entry per CDR3 protein. The sample yields nearly 600,000 distinct CDR3 sequences, approximately 14% seen once. The material sequenced was blood. The receptor set was obtained from a woman in her 30s with Graves' hyperthyroidism that later progressed to Graves' ophthalmopathy.

This clonotype showed up just a few times. V usage is TRBV4-1 and J usage is TRBJ1-1; D is uncertain. The CDR3 is made up of 17 amino acids. Germline loops: CDR1 MGHRA, CDR2 YSYEKL. V dropped 8 bases and J dropped 2 bases, with 24 bases sitting between them. This CDR3 reads CASLPLLSGRSNTEAFF. CDR3 bases: TGCGCCAGCCTGCCCCTCCTCTCGGGCCGATCAAACACTGAAGCTTTCTTT.

In regard to this clonotype: A read error may account for a junction end that differs from germline. The chain couples TRBV6-1 to TRBJ2-3; D is unclear. CDR1 and CDR2 (germline): MNHNS, SASEGT. The CDR3 contains 15 residues. CDR3 region: CASREGAASTDTQYF. The CDR3 nucleotides read TGTGCCAGCAGGGAAGGCGCGGCTAGCACAGATACGCAGTATTTT.

This clonotype was seen many times. The chain uses TRBV12-3 or TRBV12-4 and TRBJ2-1; D perhaps matches TRBD2 (5 bases). V lost 5 bases, J lost 3 bases, and 14 bases lay in between. This CDR3 is 15 amino acids long. CDR3 sequence reads: CASSPPDSYYNEQFF. CDR3 in DNA: TGTGCCAGCAGTCCGCCGGACTCGTACTACAATGAGCAGTTCTTC.

This clonotype was detected many times. The chain combines TRBV12-3 or TRBV12-4 with TRBJ1-4, with no clear D. The CDR3 totals 13 residues. Trimming left V 4 bases short and J 5 bases short, with 8 bases between. CDR3 bases: TGTGCCAGCAGTTCCCTCCTGAATGAAAAACTGTTTTTT. It codes for CASSSLLNEKLFF.

This clonotype was counted many times. The J gene is TRBJ1-1, the V gene TRBV11-2; D gene unclear. CDR3 length equals 15 residues. The V gene's germline CDR1 is SGHAT and CDR2 FQNNGV. V was trimmed by 4 bases and J by 1 base, leaving 13 bases between them. CDR3: CASSSPSTGNTEAFF. Written as DNA, the CDR3 is TGTGCCAGCAGCTCACCCTCGACGGGGAACACTGAAGCTTTCTTT.

In its sample, this clonotype was seen a few times. The rearrangement joins TRBV6-2 or TRBV6-3 to TRBJ1-2, with D perhaps TRBD1 (6 bases). The CDR3 runs 16 residues. The germline CDR1 and CDR2 sequences are MNHEY and SVGEGT. Trimming took off 3 bases at V and 4 bases at J, with 18 bases between the two ends. CDR3 bases: TGTGCCAGCAGTTATCTGAGGGGGTCCCCTCTCTATGGCTACACCTTC. It codes for CASSYLRGSPLYGYTF.

V usage is TRBV14 and J usage is TRBJ2-7; TRBD2 aligns across 9 bases. CDR1 and CDR2 from the germline V gene are SGHDN and FVKESK. Unmatched junction bases numbered 8, after V lost 3 bases and J lost 5 bases. This CDR3 is built from 15 residues. The CDR3 reads CASSHYSGSFDEQYF. CDR3 coding DNA: TGTGCCAGCAGCCATTATAGCGGGAGTTTTGACGAGCAGTACTTC.

This clonotype was counted ten times or more. V and J are TRBV3-1 and TRBJ1-5, with D possibly matching TRBD1 (6 bases). Germline V gene sequence: CDR1 LGHDT, CDR2 YNNKEL (reference sequence). The V end lost 0 bases, the J end lost 0 bases, and 12 bases lay between the germline ends. The CDR3 is 17 residues long. The chain's CDR3 is CASSQDRGGGSNQPQHF. The CDR3 nucleotides are TGTGCCAGCAGCCAAGATCGGGGAGGGGGTAGCAATCAGCCCCAGCATTTT.

This clonotype was seen repeatedly, ten times or more. The chain recombines TRBV30 with TRBJ2-3; 12 bases fit TRBD2. The CDR3 covers 17 residues. CDR1 and CDR2 (germline): GTSNPN, SVGIG (reference sequence). V lost 2 bases to trimming and J lost 2 bases; unmatched junction nucleotides: 8. The CDR3 spells CAWSFLGLAGITDTQYF. The CDR3, as DNA: TGTGCCTGGAGTTTTCTCGGACTAGCGGGGATCACAGATACGCAGTATTTT.

This clonotype has just a few counts. The genes are TRBV5-8 and TRBJ2-1; weak D call: TRBD2 (5 bases). V lost 4 bases and J lost 9, with 8 bases in between. The CDR3 sequence is 11 residues long. Germline CDR1 reads SGHTS; CDR2 reads YDEGEE. The CDR3 spells CASSDYPEQFF. CDR3 nucleotide sequence: TGTGCCAGCAGCGACTATCCTGAGCAGTTCTTC.

This clonotype was observed many times. The J gene is TRBJ1-2, the V gene TRBV7-2; a possible D gene is TRBD1 (5 bases). CDR1 is SGHTA, CDR2 FQGNSA, per germline. V was pared by 7 bases and J by 2 bases, with 17 bases between. CDR3 length equals 15 residues. The CDR3 DNA follows: TGTGCCAGCAACGACCGGGCAGGGACCAACTATGGCTACACCTTC. Translated, it gives CASNDRAGTNYGYTF.

In this sample, this clonotype turned up many times. V gene TRBV10-3 combines with J gene TRBJ1-1, with a tentative D call TRBD1 (5 bases). Deletions cut 8 bases from V and 5 bases from J, with 15 bases between. The CDR3 sequence is 13 residues long. Germline V gene data show CDR1 as ENHRY and CDR2 as SYGVKD. CDR3 protein: CAISWGDETEAFF. In DNA form, the CDR3 reads TGTGCCATCTCATGGGGGGATGAGACTGAAGCTTTCTTT.

V is TRBV12-3 or TRBV12-4 and J is TRBJ2-1; 7 nucleotides match TRBD1. V was pared by 7 bases and J by 8 bases, with 23 bases of the junction left unmatched. The CDR3 has 18 amino acids. The CDR3 reads CASTLSPNRVGGQDEQFF. DNA of the CDR3: TGTGCCAGCACCCTCTCTCCAAACAGGGTAGGGGGCCAGGATGAGCAGTTCTTC.

This clonotype was picked up many times. The chain has TRBV3-1 and TRBJ1-1; D is possibly TRBD1 (5 bases). Germline values: CDR1 LGHDT, CDR2 YNNKEL (reference sequence). V was shortened by 0 bases and J by 7 bases, with 9 bases between the two germline ends. The CDR3 runs 13 residues. This chain's CDR3 is CASSQDSGGEAFF. The CDR3 nucleotides are TGTGCCAGCAGCCAAGATTCCGGGGGTGAAGCTTTCTTT.

A remark on this clonotype: An end of the junction differs from the germline gene, which may be a read error. This chain connects TRBV6-2 or TRBV6-3 to TRBJ2-6; 8 bases agree with TRBD2. In germline, CDR1 is MNHEY, CDR2 SVGEGT. The CDR3 extends over 16 amino acids. CDR3 DNA sequence: TGTGCCAGCAGCGGGGGGGAGATGTCTGGGGCCAACGTCCTGGCTTTC. It is translated as CASSGGEMSGANVLAF.

This clonotype appeared many times. The rearrangement uses TRBV30 and TRBJ1-4; D is undetermined. The CDR3 extends over 14 amino acids. Germline lookup yields CDR1 GTSNPN and CDR2 SVGIG (reference sequence). V lost 7 bases and J lost 1, with 13 bases in between. In DNA form, the CDR3 reads TGTGCCTCAGGACTGATGGGAACTAATGAAAAACTGTTTTTT. Protein sequence: CASGLMGTNEKLFF.

A note on this clonotype: One junction end disagrees with the germline gene, perhaps due to a read error. The chain recombines TRBV19 with TRBJ1-1; D remains unclear. The CDR3 sequence is 13 residues long. In germline, CDR1 is LNHDA, CDR2 SQIVND (reference sequence). In nucleotides, the CDR3 is TGTGCCAGTAGTAGCCTACTGAACATTGAAGCTTTCTTT. Amino acids: CASSSLLNIEAFF. The variable domain in full, completed from reference TRBV19 and TRBJ1-1, reads DGGITQSPKYLFRKEGQNVTLSCEQNLNHDAMYWYRQDPGQGLRLIYYSQIVNDFQKGDIAEGYSVSREKKESFPLTVTSAQKNPTAFYLCASSSLLNIEAFFGQGTRLTVV.

This clonotype was seen repeatedly, ten times or more. The junction departs from the called germline gene at one end, perhaps through a read error. V usage is TRBV5-1 and J usage is TRBJ2-7, with TRBD1 as a possible D gene (6 bases). The CDR3 covers 12 residues. Germline CDR1 SGHRS, CDR2 YFSETQ. The CDR3 spells CASSLDRYEQYF. The CDR3 region has the DNA TGTGCCAGCAGTCTTGACAGGTACGAGCAGTACTTC.